This TCR beta chain was profiled in a study of shared clonotypes between healthy human individuals (dated by TCRdb to the early 2020s). Regarding the study in general: A couple of women and a few men aged 18 to 49 years were included in the cohort. Each donor's leukapheresis produced roughly between roughly 0.85 and 9 billion PBMCs. To estimate repertoire size and how much clonotype sharing occurs between individuals, the study deeply sequenced the blood TCR repertoires of a handful of healthy adults. To increase sequencing depth and limit assay-specific biases, TCR repertoire library preparation and sequencing were carried out by different laboratories using diverse techniques. For each donor, CD4 naive and CD4 memory were each run on three plates, CD8 naive on two plates, and CD8 memory on one plate. Overall results and qualifications from the work: Pairwise subsampling indicated that sequencing depth was expected to affect the degree of clonotype sharing among donors. About 5% of naive CD4, roughly 3.6% of naive CD8, about 2.5% of memory CD4, and 0.35% to 0.4% of memory CD8 clonotypes were shared across several donors. The small number of donors limited the genetic and exposure-history diversity represented. Incomplete sequencing was indicated by rarefaction of sorted-subset datasets, despite the large sequencing depth. Sampling was limited to blood, and TCR repertoires in tissue likely differ from TCR repertoires in blood. Higher generation probabilities were observed for clonotypes shared by all four sorted-subset donors than for non-shared clonotypes. Naive subsets generally had larger estimated clonotype richness than memory subsets.

TCR CDR3 regions were amplified from genomic DNA by multiplex PCR using the deep immunoSEQ assay. For each cell subset, the extracted genomic DNA was distributed evenly across all wells of several immunoSEQ 96-well plates, and each plate served as one replicate. For sorted subsets, approximately 200 ng of genomic DNA, equivalent to 25,000 to 35,000 T cell genomes, went into each replicate PCR. Purified libraries were measured with a Qubit 3.0 fluorometer, size-checked on a Bioanalyzer 2100, and measured again with the KAPA Library Quantification kit. A separate single-read 150-cycle Illumina NextSeq 550 flow cell was used to sequence each immunoSEQ 96-well plate. Turning to the authors' computational methods: Because the immunoSEQ output held only junctional sequences and lacked quality scores, the filtering could not match the filtering applied to full-length reads. Sequences were annotated with PyIR, a Python wrapper for IgBLAST v1.9, using IMGT germline references to assign V/J genes and CDR3. Reads were removed for weak V/J assignments (E-value above 1e-6), missing CDR3, stop codons, out-of-frame junctions, or ambiguous translated residues. V3J clonotypes were defined as sequences sharing the same inferred V gene, J gene, and CDR3 amino acid sequence. Percentage overlap between repertoires was calculated by dividing the number of shared unique clonotypes by the size of the smaller repertoire. RTK rarefaction, the Chao1 estimator, and Recon v2.1 estimates of unobserved clonotypes were used to assess repertoire richness. Generation probabilities were computed with OLGA for all TCRbeta clonotypes obtained by the gDNA method from several donors. The table comes from immuneACCESS by way of TCRdb, which keeps in-frame sequences with V and J called. Part of the clones is missing from these tables; in studies checked, under half for an unresolved V gene and the rest for unknown reasons. That table gives V, J and clone size, and the DNA gave D and trimming. The sample records about 710,000 clones, roughly 72% of which are singletons. About 1.7% of the sample lies in the top ten.

CDR1 KGHSH and CDR2 LQKENI were looked up in the germline V gene. Deletion took 3 bases off V and 0 bases off J, with a span of 15 bases between the germline ends. The CDR3 contains 16 residues, cysteine and phenylalanine counted. The CDR3 DNA has 48 bases and is translated from base 1. As concerns this clone: The target of this receptor is not known. There are no base qualities to consult, and no much larger clone falls within one base.

Healthy HIV-negative adults with no recently reported acute infections or vaccinations were included as donors. Every donor was a Caucasian adult living in Nashville, Tennessee, USA. Magnetic negative selection was used to enrich CD4+ T cells, after which naive cells were positively selected on CD45RA and the negative fraction became the memory subset. Blood was collected by leukapheresis, and PBMCs were isolated by Ficoll-Histopaque density gradient centrifugation and then cryopreserved in liquid nitrogen vapor phase. Purity and quantity of every magnetically sorted T cell population were checked by analytical flow cytometry. Genomic DNA was isolated from each sorted fraction and quantified by UV absorbance on a Nanodrop 2000c.

Recombination joined TRBV18 with TRBJ2-7; the D gene is perhaps TRBD1, on 6 matching bases. Sequencing input: memory CD4+ T cells sorted from blood. The cell subset or site label here, explained by the study, means: CD45RA-negative fraction. The clonotype originates from a woman aged 25 to 39 in good health. The DNA sequence is TGTGCCAGCTCACCCCAAGCCGGGACAAACTCCTACGAGCAGTACTTC. The resulting protein is CASSPQAGTNSYEQYF.